The next 8 T cell receptor beta chains were all read from a single sample in a study of cytotoxic CD8 clonotypes in ibrutinib-treated CLL. Using immunoSEQ multiplex PCR, the repertoire was profiled, and TCRdb retains in-frame clones only, with some absent. The sample gives 150,000 or so clones, 70% to 80% of which show up once; 9.5% to 15% is in the top ten. The material sequenced was PBMCs, taken after 12 months of ibrutinib treatment. The receptors were sampled from a human donor with chronic lymphocytic leukemia.

The gene calls are TRBV5-1 and TRBJ2-7, with D possibly being TRBD1 (5 bases). The CDR3 is 13 amino acids. Between the trimmed V and J ends, which lost 2 bases and 4 bases, there was a span of 10 bases. The V gene's germline CDR1 is SGHRS and CDR2 YFSETQ. The CDR3 sequence is CASSLRGLYEQYF. The CDR3 DNA reads as TGCGCCAGCAGCTTAAGGGGCTTGTACGAGCAGTACTTC.

The chain employs TRBV18 and TRBJ2-7, with D perhaps being TRBD1 or TRBD2 (6 bases each). V dropped 8 bases and J dropped 7 bases, with 18 bases sitting between them. CDR1 and CDR2 from the germline V gene are KGHSH and LQKENI. This CDR3 has 13 residues. In DNA, the CDR3 is TGTGCCAGCGGAGGGGACATACGGGTGGAGCAGTACTTC. The encoded protein is CASGGDIRVEQYF.

This clone was counted only a few times. V usage is TRBV25-1 and J usage is TRBJ1-1; D remains ambiguous. V lost 8 bases and J lost 6, with 19 bases in between. CDR3 length: 14 amino acids. Per germline, CDR1 MGHDK and CDR2 SYGVNS. For the CDR3, the DNA is TGTGCCAGCCCAGATAGGTGGGGAGTGCCTGAAGCTTTCTTT. Protein product: CASPDRWGVPEAFF. The full variable domain, with the rest looked up from reference TRBV25-1 and TRBJ1-1, is EADIYQTPRYLVIGTGKKITLECSQTMGHDKMYWYQQDPGMELHLIHYSYGVNSTEKGDLSSESTVSRIRTEHFPLTLESARPSHTSQYLCASPDRWGVPEAFFGQGTRLTVV.

V usage is TRBV9 and J usage is TRBJ1-1, with 7 bases fitting TRBD1. This CDR3 contains 15 residues. V lost 4 bases, J lost 12 bases, and 18 bases stayed unmatched. CDR1 SGDLS and CDR2 YYNGEE come from the germline V gene. DNA of the CDR3: TGTGCCAGCAGCCCCGGAGGGGGACAGTTTCTTTCTACTTTCTTT. Protein sequence: CASSPGGGQFLSTFF.

Notes on this clone: The junction shows a germline mismatch at one end, possibly a read error. The chain is built from TRBV3-1 (or the pseudogene TRBV3-2) and TRBJ2-7; D gene ambiguous. The CDR3 consists of 8 residues. The germline gives CDR1 LGHDT, CDR2 YNNKEL (reference sequence). CDR3 nucleotides: TGCGCAACCTACGAGCAGTACTTC. Its protein is CATYEQYF.

The V and J genes are TRBV12-5 and TRBJ1-2; unclear D gene. Trimming left V 3 bases short and J 6 bases short, with 11 bases between. CDR1 and CDR2 from the germline V gene are LGHNT and FRNRAP. This CDR3 is built from 13 residues. The CDR3: CASGFGSLDGYTF. The CDR3 bases are TGTGCTAGTGGTTTCGGCAGCTTGGATGGCTACACCTTC.

The chain combines TRBV27 with TRBJ2-7; weak D call: TRBD2 (6 bases). The CDR3 runs to 15 residues. The V and J ends lost 8 bases and 3 bases respectively, with 20 bases between them. The germline gives CDR1 MNHEY, CDR2 SMNVEV (reference sequence). The CDR3 loop reads CASCPLPSGYYEQYF. The CDR3 nucleotides are TGTGCCAGCTGCCCCCTGCCGAGCGGGTACTACGAGCAGTACTTC.

In its sample, this clone was seen once. CDR3 protein: CASSMSSGNSYEQYF. The CDR3 bases are TGTGCCAGTAGTATGTCTAGCGGGAACTCCTACGAGCAGTACTTC. The chain is built from TRBV19 and TRBJ2-7; 9 bases align to TRBD2. Germline CDR1 LNHDA, CDR2 SQIVND (reference sequence). V shed 3 bases and J 0 bases; nucleotides not matched to a gene: 3. The CDR3 covers 15 residues.